The clone carrying this TCR beta chain was observed at least ten times. Its cognate antigen is unknown. Preparing the TCRbeta library involved the use of unique molecular identifiers. TCRdb fed the PCR reads into MiXCR, producing one record per CDR3 protein. The top ten clones hold around 20% of a sample with roughly 300,000 distinct CDR3 sequences, around 10% of them seen once. Germline trimming cut 4 bases from V and 4 bases from J; bases unmatched to any gene: 6. This CDR3 region has 15 residues. Per the germline V gene, CDR1 is SGHDT and CDR2 is YYEEEE. The sample is drawn from a study of T-cell reconstitution after alpha-beta-depleted transplantation in children. General study points: When one year had passed after transplant, most T-cell counts and diversity came from newly produced T cells. Surviving recipient T cells and thymic progenitors underlay high day-60 TCRbeta diversity in some patients. Several hundred expanded graft clones reportedly gave rise to the alpha-beta T cells present about two months after transplant.

The rearrangement joins TRBV5-6 to TRBJ1-5; 9 positions match TRBD1. The TCR comes from a male patient under 10 years old who had a stem cell transplant for chronic granulomatous disease, so the T cells may come from the graft donor. Sequencing used peripheral blood, obtained 180 days after TCRalphabeta/CD19-depleted stem cell transplant. CDR3 bases: TGTGCCAGCAGCCTAAAACAGGGGGCGAATCAGCCCCAGCATTTT. Amino acids: CASSLKQGANQPQHF.